The subject of this entry is one T cell receptor (beta chain). Its antigen remains unidentified. No much larger clone is present one base from it, and per-base qualities are unavailable. The germline V gene (reference sequence) gives CDR1 as LNHNV and CDR2 as YYDKDF. The CDR3 numbers 14 residues from cysteine through phenylalanine. CDR3 DNA only is kept here, 42 bases in frame from base 1. V is trimmed back by 8 bases and J by 5 bases, and the junction contains 4 bases that no gene match accounts for. Sequencing relied on an Illumina HiSeq 2500. TCR beta libraries were prepared by quantitative 5'-RACE with molecular barcodes. Per the source publication's procedure: Disease-linked TCR variants were identified with a new computational method built on a probabilistic model of VDJ rearrangement. Starting from the raw public reads, TCRdb applied fastp trimming at Q25, assembled clones with MiXCR and retained in-frame beta chains. When rows share a CDR3 protein, they turn into one entry using the most common DNA and genes. TCRdb, not the original authors, processed these V and J calls. Counted in this sample were 700,000 to 850,000 distinct CDR3 sequences; about 12% of them appeared once. The top ten clones comprise 0.51% of the sample.

The entry originates in a study of CD8 T cells in ankylosing spondylitis (dated 2017 in TCRdb). In terms of the full investigation: To find TCR variants linked to disease, the study profiled T cell receptor beta repertoires in ankylosing spondylitis patients and healthy donors. Samples of peripheral blood were taken, and for ankylosing spondylitis patients, synovial fluid was collected as well. The full study cohort comprised 20 to 25 ankylosing spondylitis patients and 85 to 120 healthy donors.

On the study overall, not on this receptor specifically: According to the report, matched synovial fluid samples from ankylosing spondylitis patients were significantly enriched for the disease-linked clones. Some motif variants were previously reported in synovial fluid and blood of reactive arthritis patients, suggesting common disease-initiation mechanisms. Blood from ankylosing spondylitis patients appeared to be characterized by a TCR beta motif composed of eight or nine highly homologous amino acid variants. A CD8+ phenotype was shown by the disease-linked clones, which were found at relatively low frequencies in peripheral blood.

The sample taken for sequencing was blood, either unsorted or a sorted T cell fraction (not recorded which). The receptor was isolated from a male donor with ankylosing spondylitis. Recombination joined TRBV15 with TRBJ2-5; 14 central nucleotides agree with TRBD2. The CDR3 loop reads CATGGLAGAETQYF. The DNA reads TGTGCCACCGGGGGACTAGCGGGAGCGGAGACCCAGTACTTC.